This TCR beta chain was captured in a study of shared clonotypes between healthy human individuals. Deletions cut 5 bases from V and 4 bases from J, with 15 bases between. CDR3 length equals 14 residues. CDR1 is MNHEY, CDR2 SMNVEV, per germline (reference sequence). The naive CD8 population came from CD45RO-negative cells selected for CCR7, without terminally differentiated effector memory CD45RA+ cells. Data came from immunoSEQ multiplex PCR; TCRdb stores just in-frame clones and leaves some out. The sample lists over 2,000,000 clones, 90% to 95% occurring once. The TCR comes from a man between 18 and 35 years old in good health. Some clones in this sample may be carry-over from other donors' samples. The sample was naive CD8+ T cells from PBMCs. The chain uses TRBV27 and TRBJ2-7; a possible D gene is TRBD2 (5 bases). The chain's CDR3 is CASSPGVLWYEQYF. CDR3 coding DNA: TGTGCCAGCAGTCCCGGGGTCCTCTGGTACGAGCAGTACTTC.